This T cell receptor (beta chain) was obtained from a study of cytomegalovirus exposure and HLA in healthy donors. Study at large: There were roughly 80 million unique TCRs (from HLA-typed donors) in an early data release.

Looked up from germline, CDR1 is WNHNN and CDR2 is SYGVQD (reference sequence). V was clipped by 3 bases and J by 5 bases, with 10 bases between them. The CDR3 extends over 13 amino acids. Turning to this clone: Antigen: not known.

Study-level results: A later analysis reported that several of the most significant clusters appeared to be linked to common viral pathogens, among them Epstein-Barr virus.

The PCR made use of 60 Vbeta and 13 Jbeta primers. Source study methods: A follow-up analysis tallied about 88 million unique TCR beta chains, about 11 million shared. TCRdb's table, derived via immunoSEQ multiplex PCR, lists solely in-frame clones and lacks some. From that table come the V and J calls and clone size; the DNA was used to work out D and trimming. The table has a few hundred thousand clones, around 80% seen once. The receptor comes from an older woman in good health and CMV-seropositive. The sequencing sample was made of PBMCs. V and J are TRBV10-1 and TRBJ2-5; no reliable D call. CDR3 bases: TGCGCCAGCAGTGAAACTGAACGGGAGACCCAGTACTTC. Translation gives CASSETERETQYF.